A selection of T cell receptor beta chains follows, all from one sample in a study of technical replicates of blood from a handful of donors. Some clones are missing from TCRdb's copy, which holds only in-frame ones; the method was immunoSEQ multiplex PCR. Among 100,000 or so clones listed, roughly 96% were seen once. The sequenced material came from T cells isolated from PBMCs. These receptors were taken from a human donor in good health. Each CDR3 is given without its conserved first and last residue. A D gene is named only where the DNA matches it firmly.

V gene: TRBV4-1
D gene: TRBD1
J gene: TRBJ2-5
CDR3 protein: ASSLGQVETQY

V gene: TRBV7-9
D gene: NA
J gene: TRBJ1-4
CDR3 protein: ASSQVSRNEKLF

V gene: TRBV7-9
D gene: NA
J gene: TRBJ2-5
CDR3 protein: ASSLVRQEEVSQETQY

V gene: TRBV7-8
D gene: NA
J gene: TRBJ1-6
CDR3 protein: ASSLMGEDSNSPLH

V gene: TRBV10-2
D gene: NA
J gene: TRBJ1-4
CDR3 protein: ASSPRGQNEKLF

V gene: TRBV6-5
D gene: NA
J gene: TRBJ1-1
CDR3 protein: ASSYQVLTEAF

V gene: TRBV28
D gene: TRBD1
J gene: TRBJ1-5
CDR3 protein: ASSLSGTGEYQPQH

V gene: TRBV10-1
D gene: TRBD1
J gene: TRBJ2-7
CDR3 protein: ASSASGQSTY

V gene: TRBV29-1
D gene: NA
J gene: TRBJ2-1
CDR3 protein: SVQGTNSYNEQF

V gene: TRBV4-2
D gene: TRBD2
J gene: TRBJ2-3
CDR3 protein: ASSQLGTTSPDTQY

V gene: TRBV4-1
D gene: NA
J gene: TRBJ2-1
CDR3 protein: ASSQNKGVF

V gene: TRBV30
D gene: TRBD1
J gene: TRBJ2-1
CDR3 protein: AWSGTGSSYNEQF

V gene: TRBV5-4
D gene: TRBD1
J gene: TRBJ2-5
CDR3 protein: ASSPRTGEETQY

V gene: TRBV2
D gene: NA
J gene: TRBJ2-5
CDR3 protein: ASMMGLGGTQY

V gene: TRBV23-1
D gene: TRBD1
J gene: TRBJ1-6
CDR3 protein: ASSHPGQDNSPLH

V gene: TRBV5-1
D gene: TRBD1
J gene: TRBJ1-1
CDR3 protein: ASSPWTGNTEAF

V gene: TRBV11-2
D gene: TRBD1
J gene: TRBJ1-1
CDR3 protein: ASRNRGLRNTEAF

V gene: TRBV29-1
D gene: NA
J gene: TRBJ1-2
CDR3 protein: SVGAGMDYGYT

V gene: TRBV7-3
D gene: NA
J gene: TRBJ1-1
CDR3 protein: ASSLERFNTEAF

V gene: TRBV11-2
D gene: NA
J gene: TRBJ1-5
CDR3 protein: ASSLDPTVQPQH

V gene: TRBV7-2
D gene: TRBD2
J gene: TRBJ2-1
CDR3 protein: ASSLVTSGVGNEQF

V gene: TRBV7-9
D gene: TRBD1
J gene: TRBJ1-1
CDR3 protein: ASSSPGQGADTEAF

V gene: TRBV6-1
D gene: NA
J gene: TRBJ1-2
CDR3 protein: ASSETGYYGYT

V gene: TRBV11-1
D gene: TRBD1
J gene: TRBJ1-6
CDR3 protein: ASSLRDSDNSPLH

V gene: TRBV11-2
D gene: TRBD2
J gene: TRBJ2-1
CDR3 protein: ASSPGGLAGYNEQF

V gene: TRBV27
D gene: NA
J gene: TRBJ2-7
CDR3 protein: ASSLLGANSYEQY

V gene: TRBV7-9
D gene: TRBD2
J gene: TRBJ2-1
CDR3 protein: ASSATSGSLQQF

V gene: TRBV18
D gene: NA
J gene: TRBJ1-1
CDR3 protein: ASSPLTRQADTEAF

V gene: TRBV18
D gene: TRBD1
J gene: TRBJ1-5
CDR3 protein: ASSPGQSNQPQH

V gene: TRBV10-1
D gene: NA
J gene: TRBJ2-7
CDR3 protein: ASSEAVFYEQY

V gene: TRBV30
D gene: NA
J gene: TRBJ1-6
CDR3 protein: AWRPQTVEYSPLH